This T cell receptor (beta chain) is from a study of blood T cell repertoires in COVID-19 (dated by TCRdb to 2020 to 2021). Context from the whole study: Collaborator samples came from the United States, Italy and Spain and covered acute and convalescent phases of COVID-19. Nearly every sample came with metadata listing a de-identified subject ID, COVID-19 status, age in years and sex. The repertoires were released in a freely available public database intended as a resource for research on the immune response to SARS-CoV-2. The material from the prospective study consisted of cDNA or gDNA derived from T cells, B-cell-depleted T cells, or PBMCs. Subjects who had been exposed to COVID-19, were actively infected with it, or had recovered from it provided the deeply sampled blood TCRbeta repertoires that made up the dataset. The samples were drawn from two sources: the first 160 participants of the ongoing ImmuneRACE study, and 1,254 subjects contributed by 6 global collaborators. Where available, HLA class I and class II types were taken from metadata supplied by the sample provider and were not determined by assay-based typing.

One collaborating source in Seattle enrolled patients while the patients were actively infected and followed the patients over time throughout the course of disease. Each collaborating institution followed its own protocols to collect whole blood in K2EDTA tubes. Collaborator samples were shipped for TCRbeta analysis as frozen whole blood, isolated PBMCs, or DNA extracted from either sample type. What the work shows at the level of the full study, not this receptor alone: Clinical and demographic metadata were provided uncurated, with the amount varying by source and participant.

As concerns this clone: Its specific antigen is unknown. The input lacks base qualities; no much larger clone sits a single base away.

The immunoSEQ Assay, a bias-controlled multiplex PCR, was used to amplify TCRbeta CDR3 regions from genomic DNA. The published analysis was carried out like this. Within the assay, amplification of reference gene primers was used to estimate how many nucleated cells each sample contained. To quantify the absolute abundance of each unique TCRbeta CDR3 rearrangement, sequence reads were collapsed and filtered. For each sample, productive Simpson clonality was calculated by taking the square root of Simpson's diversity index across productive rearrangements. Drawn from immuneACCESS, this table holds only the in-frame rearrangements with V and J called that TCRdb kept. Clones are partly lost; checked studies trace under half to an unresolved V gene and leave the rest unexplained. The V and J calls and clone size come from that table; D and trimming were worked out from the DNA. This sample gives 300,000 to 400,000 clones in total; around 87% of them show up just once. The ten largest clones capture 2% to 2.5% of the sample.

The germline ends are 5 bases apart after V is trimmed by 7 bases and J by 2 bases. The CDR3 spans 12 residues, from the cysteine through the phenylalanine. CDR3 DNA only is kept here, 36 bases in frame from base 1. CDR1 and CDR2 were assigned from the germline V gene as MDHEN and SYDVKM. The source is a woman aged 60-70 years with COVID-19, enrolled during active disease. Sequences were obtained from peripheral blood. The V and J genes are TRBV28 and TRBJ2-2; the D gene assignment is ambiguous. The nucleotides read TGTGCCAGCACGGTAAACACCGGGGAGCTGTTTTTT. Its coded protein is CASTVNTGELFF.